The T cell receptor beta chain described here comes from a study of metastatic and nonmetastatic thyroid tumors. Study background: Across blood and tumor or nodule tissue, repertoires from malignant and benign thyroid patients were compared with one another. The study's findings and limits: The reported finding was significantly higher TCR beta diversity in malignant thyroid tumors relative to benign nodules, in blood and tumor.

Original processing methods: Differences in CDR3 between clinicopathological groups were drawn on to build a classifier intended to discriminate distant-metastatic papillary thyroid cancer patients. MiXCR was used by TCRdb to re-call the PCR reads. TCRdb, not the original authors, processed these V and J calls. The repertoire holds about 7,200 clones, with roughly 35% as singletons. The table lists this clone with a few counts. Antigen: not known. Per germline, CDR1 MNHNS and CDR2 SASEGT. This CDR3 region has 14 residues. V shed 6 bases, J shed 6 bases, and the junction held 4 bases outside the gene matches. All patients reached thyroid surgery having received no treatment beforehand.

Sequenced input: tumor tissue. This clonotype originated in a female donor with papillary thyroid cancer or a benign thyroid nodule (not recorded which). Some clones in this sample may be carry-over from other donors' samples. The chain combines TRBV6-1 with TRBJ2-2; TRBD2 aligns across 10 bases. The CDR3 is CASRPSGSSGELFF. The CDR3 bases are TGTGCCAGCAGACCTAGCGGGAGTTCCGGGGAGCTGTTTTTT.